The sequence of this TCR beta chain was determined in a study of cytomegalovirus exposure and HLA in healthy donors. Study-wide points: The likely origin of a cluster of highly shared sequence variants was a sequencing artifact.

Healthy bone marrow donors made up the donor group. PCR primers comprised 60 Vbeta and 13 Jbeta primers. Here immunoSEQ multiplex PCR was the method, and the copy in TCRdb shows in-frame clones only, minus some. The repertoire includes approximately 100,000 clones, roughly 74% of them detected once, and more than 2% sits in the top ten. Germline loops: CDR1 WSHSY, CDR2 SAAADI. This CDR3 has 15 amino acids. The V end was cut by 0 bases, the J end by 2 bases, with 10 bases between. To note about this clone: The antigen is undetermined.

The sample consisted of PBMCs. The chain couples TRBV10-2 to TRBJ1-2; TRBD1 is a possible D gene (5 bases). This TCR came from a middle-aged man in good health and CMV-seronegative. The CDR3 region has the DNA TGCGCCAGCAGTGAGTCTTTACAGGCGAACTATGGCTACACCTTC. It yields the protein CASSESLQANYGYTF.